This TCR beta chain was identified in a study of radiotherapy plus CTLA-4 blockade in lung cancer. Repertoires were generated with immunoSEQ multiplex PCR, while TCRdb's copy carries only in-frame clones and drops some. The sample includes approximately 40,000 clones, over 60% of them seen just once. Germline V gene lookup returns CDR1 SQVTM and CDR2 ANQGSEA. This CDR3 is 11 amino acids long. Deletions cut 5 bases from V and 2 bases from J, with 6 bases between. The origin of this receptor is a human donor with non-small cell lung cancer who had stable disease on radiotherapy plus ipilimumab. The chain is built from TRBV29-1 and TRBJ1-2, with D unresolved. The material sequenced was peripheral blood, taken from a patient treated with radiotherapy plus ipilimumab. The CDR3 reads CSVWPNYGYTF. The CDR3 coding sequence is TGCAGCGTTTGGCCGAACTATGGCTACACCTTC.